The T cell receptor (beta chain) described here comes from a study of CD8+CD57+ T cells in acquired aplastic anemia. As for the study in general: Quantities of DNA derived from sorted CD4+ and CD8+ cells averaged approximately 3.3 ug. CD4+ cells from healthy donors averaged around 10 million reads.

Template material for TCR beta VDJ and CDR3 profiling consisted of genomic DNA. TCRdb re-derived calls from the reads in MiXCR, one entry per CDR3 protein. The table has a few hundred thousand distinct CDR3 sequences, about 70% seen once. CDR3 length: 15 amino acids. The ends were cut back, 1 base at V and 2 bases at J, with 10 bases in the middle. Germline-derived CDR1 and CDR2 are SGHTA and FQGNSA. Overall study results and limits: In common between the patients and the controls were around 29 CD8+ CDR3 sequences. Patients and controls had CD8+ Simpson's diversity values that were not significantly distinct.

On this clonotype itself: The antigen is not known.

Specimen: sorted CD4+, CD8+, or CD8+CD57+ T cells (not recorded which) from PBMCs. The J gene is TRBJ2-3, the V gene TRBV7-2, with D unclear. This sequence originates from a human donor in good health, serving as a control. The CDR3 is CASSLVRANTDTQYF. The CDR3 region has the DNA TGTGCCAGCAGCTTAGTACGGGCGAACACAGATACGCAGTATTTT. The whole variable domain, remainder taken from reference TRBV7-2 and TRBJ2-3, is GAGVSQSPSNKVTEKGKDVELRCDPISGHTALYWYRQSLGQGLEFLIYFQGNSAPDKSGLPSDRFSAERTGGSVSTLTIQRTQQEDSAVYLCASSLVRANTDTQYFGPGTRLTVL.